Presented here are 21 T cell receptor beta chains from one specimen sequenced in a study of early T cells in non-severe SARS-CoV-2 infection. TCRdb fed the 5' RACE reads into MiXCR, producing one record per CDR3 protein. The sample lists some 76,000 distinct CDR3 sequences, around 15% occurring once. Sequencing used whole blood. The receptors here all came from an adult who was a healthcare worker with PCR-confirmed SARS-CoV-2 infection or an uninfected control (not recorded which).

This clonotype was seen ten or more times. The chain carries TRBV7-2 and TRBJ2-7; 10 nucleotides align to TRBD1. Germline V gene sequence: CDR1 SGHTA, CDR2 FQGNSA. The CDR3 loop spans 15 amino acids. Losses at the gene ends were 3 bases for V and 2 bases for J; bases not matched to a gene: 4. The DNA for the CDR3 is TGTGCCAGCAGCTTCGACAGGGGGCGGGCCTACGAGCAGTACTTC. It yields the protein CASSFDRGRAYEQYF.

The CDR3: CSARLARRLDDEQFF. DNA of the CDR3: TGCAGTGCTAGACTGGCCCGGCGGCTAGACGATGAGCAGTTCTTC. V is TRBV20-1 and J is TRBJ2-1, with no clear D. V lost 2 bases to trimming and J lost 8 bases, with 19 bases between them. The CDR3 length is 15 residues. Per the germline V gene, CDR1 is DFQATT and CDR2 is SNEGSKA (reference sequence).

This chain uses TRBV11-3 with TRBJ2-3, with D perhaps TRBD1 (6 bases). Per germline, CDR1 SGHNT and CDR2 YENEEA. This CDR3 region has 16 residues. The V end lost 1 base, the J end lost 0 bases, and 11 bases lay between the germline ends. This CDR3 reads CASSLGQGSSTDTQYF. The CDR3 nucleotides are TGTGCCAGCAGCTTAGGGCAGGGGTCCAGCACAGATACGCAGTATTTT.

The chain uses TRBV7-9 and TRBJ1-3; D gene unclear. The CDR3 is 14 amino acids. The V end was cut by 4 bases, the J end by 8 bases, with 15 bases between. The germline CDR1 and CDR2 sequences are SEHNR and FQNEAQ (reference sequence). CDR3 sequence (DNA): TGTGCCAGCAGCTCACCGGGCCGCACGGACACCATATATTTT. Residues: CASSSPGRTDTIYF.

The sample holds many counts of this clonotype. This chain joins TRBV11-2 and TRBJ2-7, with TRBD1 matching 7 bases. With V trimmed by 5 bases and J by 7 bases, 8 bases remained unmatched. The CDR3 is 13 amino acids. The germline gives CDR1 SGHAT, CDR2 FQNNGV. The CDR3 DNA follows: TGTGCCAGCAGCACTGGACAGGATCGTGAGCAGTACTTC. Its protein product is CASSTGQDREQYF.

In this sample, this clonotype turned up a few times. The genes are TRBV5-1 and TRBJ2-7; D gene ambiguous. The CDR3 is 14 amino acids. The V and J ends lost 5 bases and 0 bases respectively, with 12 bases between them. In germline, CDR1 is SGHRS, CDR2 YFSETQ. This CDR3 is CASSPSRSSYEQYF. CDR3 nucleotides: TGCGCCAGCAGTCCCTCCCGCAGCTCCTACGAGCAGTACTTC.

There are many counts of this clonotype. The chain joins TRBV7-8 to TRBJ2-4; 10 positions agree with TRBD1. With 2 bases clipped from V and 7 bases from J, the junction kept 11 bases outside the gene matches. The CDR3 contains 17 residues. Germline CDR1 is SGHVS and CDR2 is FQNEAQ. CDR3 DNA: TGTGCCAGCAGCTTATACGTGAGGGGGACAGGGGCGAACATTCAGTACTTC. It translates to CASSLYVRGTGANIQYF.

This clonotype was observed many times. The chain couples TRBV5-1 to TRBJ1-4; 8 bases map to TRBD1. V was clipped by 2 bases and J by 0 bases; unmatched bases: 0. The CDR3 contains 15 residues. The germline CDR1 and CDR2 sequences are SGHRS and YFSETQ. CDR3 protein: CASSLQGATNEKLFF. In DNA form, the CDR3 reads TGCGCCAGCAGCTTACAGGGGGCAACTAATGAAAAACTGTTTTTT. The full variable domain, rest sourced from reference TRBV5-1 and TRBJ1-4, is KAGVTQTPRYLIKTRGQQVTLSCSPISGHRSVSWYQQTPGQGLQFLFEYFSETQRNKGNFPGRFSGRQFSNSRSEMNVSTLELGDSALYLCASSLQGATNEKLFFGSGTQLSVL.

The chain combines TRBV6-5 with TRBJ1-4; D gene uncertain. CDR3 length: 14 amino acids. V lost 0 bases and J lost 6, with 8 bases in between. Looked up from germline, CDR1 is MNHEY and CDR2 is SVGAGI. The CDR3 is CASSYSQADEKLFF. The CDR3 DNA is TGTGCCAGCAGTTACTCGCAGGCAGATGAAAAACTGTTTTTT.

The chain uses TRBV2 and TRBJ1-2; 11 bases are a match to TRBD1. The trim removed 8 bases at V and 0 bases at J, leaving 17 bases unmatched. This CDR3 spans 19 amino acids. In germline, CDR1 is SNHLY, CDR2 FYNNEI. CDR3 protein: CASLVVGTGGLIANYGYTF. The CDR3 bases are TGTGCCAGCCTCGTCGTAGGGACAGGGGGTCTTATCGCTAACTATGGCTACACCTTC.

The rearrangement uses TRBV6-1 and TRBJ2-1; TRBD2 aligns across 11 bases. Germline V CDR1 and CDR2: MNHNS, SASEGT. The CDR3 sequence is 18 residues long. The V segment lost 6 bases and the J segment 4 bases; nucleotides outside the gene matches: 14. Here the CDR3 DNA reads TGTGCCAGCAGGAAGCGGGTTGGGGGGACTAGCGGTTACAATGAGCAGTTCTTC. Amino acids: CASRKRVGGTSGYNEQFF.

In this sample, this clonotype turned up a few times. This sequence joins TRBV6-5 and TRBJ2-2; D gene uncertain. Germline CDR1 MNHEY, CDR2 SVGAGI. The ends were cut back, 6 bases at V and 6 bases at J, with 8 bases in the middle. This CDR3 comprises 12 residues. The CDR3 here is CASRNDAGELFF. The CDR3, as DNA: TGTGCCAGCAGGAACGACGCCGGGGAGCTGTTTTTT.

This clonotype was detected only a few times. This chain links TRBV27 with TRBJ1-4, with D maybe TRBD1 (5 bases). With 7 bases removed from V and 0 bases from J, the gap between germline ends came to 15 bases. This CDR3 region has 16 residues. The V gene's germline CDR1 is MNHEY and CDR2 SMNVEV (reference sequence). The CDR3 region has the DNA TGTGCCAGCACCCCGTACGGGACGGCAACTAATGAAAAACTGTTTTTT. Amino acid sequence: CASTPYGTATNEKLFF. The full variable domain, its missing parts supplied by reference TRBV27 and TRBJ1-4, is EAQVTQNPRYLITVTGKKLTVTCSQNMNHEYMSWYRQDPGLGLRQIYYSMNVEVTDKGDVPEGYKVSRKEKRNFPLILESPSPNQTSLYFCASTPYGTATNEKLFFGSGTQLSVL.

The sample holds one count of this clonotype. The rearrangement joins TRBV4-1 to TRBJ2-7, with 8 bases lining up with TRBD1. Germline V CDR1 and CDR2: MGHRA, YSYEKL. The CDR3 is 14 residues long. The J segment lost 3 bases and the V segment lost 4 bases, leaving 5 bases of the junction unmatched. CDR3 DNA: TGCGCCAGCAGCCCGGGACAGGACAACTACGAGCAGTACTTC. Its translation is CASSPGQDNYEQYF.

This clonotype has only a few counts. The chain links TRBV6-5 to TRBJ1-5, with D possibly matching TRBD1 (6 bases). This CDR3 is 16 amino acids long. Trimming took off 6 bases at V and 0 bases at J, with 15 bases between the two ends. Germline values: CDR1 MNHEY, CDR2 SVGAGI. CDR3 sequence: CASSAGDPYSNQPQHF. The CDR3 nucleotides are TGTGCCAGCAGCGCAGGGGACCCTTATAGCAATCAGCCCCAGCATTTT.

The rearrangement joins TRBV20-1 to TRBJ1-6, with 7 bases identical to TRBD1. V lost 1 base and J lost 2; bases outside the gene matches: 2. Germline CDR1 is DFQATT and CDR2 is SNEGSKA (reference sequence). This CDR3 comprises 15 residues. Here the CDR3 reads CSARARGTYNSPLHF. The CDR3 DNA follows: TGCAGTGCTAGAGCCAGGGGGACCTATAATTCACCCCTCCACTTT.

The chain is built from TRBV5-6 and TRBJ1-3, with D possibly TRBD1 on 5 matching bases. V gave up 4 bases and J gave up 1 base, with 12 bases separating them. The CDR3 has 15 amino acids. CDR1 SGHDT and CDR2 YYEEEE come from the germline V gene. CDR3 in amino acids: CASSPGFLSGNTIYF. The CDR3 DNA reads as TGTGCCAGCAGCCCAGGGTTTCTTTCTGGAAACACCATATATTTT.

The rearrangement uses TRBV25-1 and TRBJ2-1; 7 bases line up with TRBD2. The V gene end was trimmed by 3 bases and the J gene end by 7 bases; junction bases not matched to a gene: 6. Germline CDR1 is MGHDK and CDR2 is SYGVNS. CDR3 length: 14 amino acids. The CDR3 spells CASSEAAGRNEQFF. DNA for the CDR3: TGTGCCAGCAGTGAGGCAGCGGGACGGAATGAGCAGTTCTTC. The full variable domain, completed using reference TRBV25-1 and TRBJ2-1, is EADIYQTPRYLVIGTGKKITLECSQTMGHDKMYWYQQDPGMELHLIHYSYGVNSTEKGDLSSESTVSRIRTEHFPLTLESARPSHTSQYLCASSEAAGRNEQFFGPGTRLTVL.

This clonotype was counted only a few times. V and J are TRBV11-2 and TRBJ2-1; 9 bases align to TRBD1. After removal of 5 bases from V and 2 bases from J, the junction contained 1 base not matched to a gene. The germline V gene has CDR1 SGHAT and CDR2 FQNNGV. The CDR3 totals 14 residues. The DNA of the CDR3 is TGTGCCAGCAGCCGGACAGGGGCCTACAATGAGCAGTTCTTC. Its protein is CASSRTGAYNEQFF.

This chain uses TRBV4-1 with TRBJ2-7, with unresolved D. The CDR3 totals 15 residues. The germline V gene has CDR1 MGHRA and CDR2 YSYEKL. Trimming left V 4 bases short and J 0 bases short, with 13 bases between. The CDR3: CASSRQPGVSYEQYF. CDR3 in DNA: TGCGCCAGCAGCCGACAACCCGGCGTCTCCTACGAGCAGTACTTC.

This chain uses TRBV29-1 with TRBJ1-3; possibly TRBD1 for D (6 bases). V was trimmed by 7 bases and J by 0 bases, leaving 13 bases between them. The CDR3 is made up of 14 amino acids. Germline V CDR1 and CDR2: SQVTM, ANQGSEA. The CDR3 protein is CSAIGQRSGNTIYF. CDR3 sequence (DNA): TGCAGCGCAATCGGACAGCGCTCTGGAAACACCATATATTTT.